Described below is a single TCR beta chain sequence and its context. The V gene's germline CDR1 is SGDLS and CDR2 YYNGEE. V lost 0 bases, J lost 9 bases, and 15 bases lay in between. This CDR3 has 14 amino acids. Anyone with autoimmune disease history or systemic immunosuppression was excluded. The data are from a study of OX40 agonist ivuxolimab in advanced cancers. Only in-frame clones appear in the TCRdb table, and some are missing; sequencing was by immunoSEQ multiplex PCR. The sample lists about 120,000 clones, about 93% occurring once. V and J are TRBV9 and TRBJ2-5, with a possible D match to TRBD1 (6 bases). The clonotype was recovered from an adult with an advanced solid tumor such as melanoma, head and neck, liver or kidney cancer. This specimen was CD4+ or CD8+ T cells sorted from blood, taken in a trial of the OX40 agonist ivuxolimab. The CDR3 bases are TGTGCCAGCAGCGTAGAACCAGGGGTAACGGCCCAGTACTTC. Encoded protein: CASSVEPGVTAQYF.